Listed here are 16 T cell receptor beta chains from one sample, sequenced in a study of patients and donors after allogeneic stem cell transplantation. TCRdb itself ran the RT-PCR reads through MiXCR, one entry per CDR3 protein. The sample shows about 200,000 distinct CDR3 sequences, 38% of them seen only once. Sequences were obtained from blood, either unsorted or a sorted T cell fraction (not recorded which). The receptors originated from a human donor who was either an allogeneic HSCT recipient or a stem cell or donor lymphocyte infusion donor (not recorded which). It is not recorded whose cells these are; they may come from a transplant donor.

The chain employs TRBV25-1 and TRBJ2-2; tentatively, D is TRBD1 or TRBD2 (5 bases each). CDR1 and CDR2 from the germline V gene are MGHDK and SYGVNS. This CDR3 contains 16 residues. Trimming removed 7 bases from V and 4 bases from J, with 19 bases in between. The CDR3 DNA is TGTGCCAGCACCGAAACCGGGACCCTAGGCACCGGGGAGCTGTTTTTT. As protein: CASTETGTLGTGELFF.

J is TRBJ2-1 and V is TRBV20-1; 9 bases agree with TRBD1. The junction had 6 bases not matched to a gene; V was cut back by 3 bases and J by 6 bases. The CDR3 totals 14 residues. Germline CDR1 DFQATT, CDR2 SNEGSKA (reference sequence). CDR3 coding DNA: TGCAGTGCTAGCCGGGACAGGGCAGGCAATGAGCAGTTCTTC. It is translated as CSASRDRAGNEQFF.

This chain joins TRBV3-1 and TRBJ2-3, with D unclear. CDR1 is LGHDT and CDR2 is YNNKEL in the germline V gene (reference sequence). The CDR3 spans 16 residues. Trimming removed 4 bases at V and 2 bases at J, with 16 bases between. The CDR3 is CASSPILGPYTDTQYF. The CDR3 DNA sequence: TGTGCCAGCAGCCCTATACTTGGTCCCTACACAGATACGCAGTATTTT.

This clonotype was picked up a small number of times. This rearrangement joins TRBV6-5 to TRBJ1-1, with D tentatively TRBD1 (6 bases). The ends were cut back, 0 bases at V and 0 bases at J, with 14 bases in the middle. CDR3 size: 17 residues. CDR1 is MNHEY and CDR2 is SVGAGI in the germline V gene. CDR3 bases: TGTGCCAGCAGTTACTCAGGGGGGATCTTAATGAACACTGAAGCTTTCTTT. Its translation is CASSYSGGILMNTEAFF.

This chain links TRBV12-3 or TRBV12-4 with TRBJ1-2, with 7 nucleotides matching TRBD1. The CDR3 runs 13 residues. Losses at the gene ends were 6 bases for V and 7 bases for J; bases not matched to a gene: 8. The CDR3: CASRPDRVTGYTF. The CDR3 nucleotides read TGTGCCAGCAGGCCAGACAGGGTGACTGGCTACACCTTC.

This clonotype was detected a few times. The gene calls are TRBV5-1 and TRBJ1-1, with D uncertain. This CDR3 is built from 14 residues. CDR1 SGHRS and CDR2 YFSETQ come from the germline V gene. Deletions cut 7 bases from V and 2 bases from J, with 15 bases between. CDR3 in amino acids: CASGRDWGNTEAFF. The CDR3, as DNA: TGCGCCAGCGGTCGGGATTGGGGAAACACTGAAGCTTTCTTT.

Here the CDR3 reads CASSRDSPDSGNTIYF. The CDR3 DNA reads TGTGCCAGCTCACGGGACAGTCCTGACTCTGGAAACACCATATATTTT. This chain links TRBV18 with TRBJ1-3; 7 nucleotides match TRBD1. Germline assignment: CDR1 KGHSH and CDR2 LQKENI. J lost 0 bases, V lost 4 bases, and 6 bases had no gene match. The CDR3 runs to 16 residues.

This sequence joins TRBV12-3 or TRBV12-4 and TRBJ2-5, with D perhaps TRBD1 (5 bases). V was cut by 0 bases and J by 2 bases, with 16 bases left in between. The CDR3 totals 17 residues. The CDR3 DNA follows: TGTGCCAGCAGTTTAGCCCAGGGCAGGGTCGGGCAAGAGACCCAGTACTTC. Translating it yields CASSLAQGRVGQETQYF.

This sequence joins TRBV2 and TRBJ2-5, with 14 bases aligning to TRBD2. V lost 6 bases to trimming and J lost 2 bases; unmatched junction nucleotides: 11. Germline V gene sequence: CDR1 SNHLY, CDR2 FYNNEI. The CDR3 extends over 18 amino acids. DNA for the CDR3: TGTGCCAGCAGGGGACTAGCGGGGGCCCAACTTCTACAAGAGACCCAGTACTTC. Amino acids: CASRGLAGAQLLQETQYF.

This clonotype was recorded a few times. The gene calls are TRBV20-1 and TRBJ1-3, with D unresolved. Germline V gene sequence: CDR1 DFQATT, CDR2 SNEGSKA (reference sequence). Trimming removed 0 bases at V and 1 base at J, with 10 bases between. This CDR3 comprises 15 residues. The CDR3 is CSARDSLSSGNTIYF. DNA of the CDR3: TGCAGTGCTAGAGATTCCCTTTCTTCTGGAAACACCATATATTTT.

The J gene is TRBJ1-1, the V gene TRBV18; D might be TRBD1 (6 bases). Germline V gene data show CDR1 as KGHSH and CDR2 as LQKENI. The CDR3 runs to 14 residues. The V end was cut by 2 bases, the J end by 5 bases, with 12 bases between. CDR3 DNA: TGTGCCAGCTCACCAAAACAGGGAGAAACTGAAGCTTTCTTT. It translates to CASSPKQGETEAFF.

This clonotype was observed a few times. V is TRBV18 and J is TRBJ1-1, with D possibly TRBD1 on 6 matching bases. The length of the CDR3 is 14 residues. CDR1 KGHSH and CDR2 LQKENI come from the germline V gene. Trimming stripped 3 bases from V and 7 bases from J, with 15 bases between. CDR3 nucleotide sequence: TGTGCCAGCTCACCGGGAGGGTGGACAGATGAAGCTTTCTTT. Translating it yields CASSPGGWTDEAFF.

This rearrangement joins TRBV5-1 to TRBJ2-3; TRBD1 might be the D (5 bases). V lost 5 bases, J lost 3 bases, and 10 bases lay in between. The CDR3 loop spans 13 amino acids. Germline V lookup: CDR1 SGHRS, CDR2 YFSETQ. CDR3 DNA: TGCGCCAGCAGGGAGACAGTTACAGATACGCAGTATTTT. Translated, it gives CASRETVTDTQYF. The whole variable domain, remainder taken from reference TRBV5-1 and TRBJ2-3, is KAGVTQTPRYLIKTRGQQVTLSCSPISGHRSVSWYQQTPGQGLQFLFEYFSETQRNKGNFPGRFSGRQFSNSRSEMNVSTLELGDSALYLCASRETVTDTQYFGPGTRLTVL.

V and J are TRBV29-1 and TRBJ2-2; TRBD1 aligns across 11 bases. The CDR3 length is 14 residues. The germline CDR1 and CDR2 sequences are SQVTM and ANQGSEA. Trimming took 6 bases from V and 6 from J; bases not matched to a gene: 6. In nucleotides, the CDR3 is TGCAGCGTATTCCGGGACAGGGGGGCCGGGGAGCTGTTTTTT. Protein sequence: CSVFRDRGAGELFF.

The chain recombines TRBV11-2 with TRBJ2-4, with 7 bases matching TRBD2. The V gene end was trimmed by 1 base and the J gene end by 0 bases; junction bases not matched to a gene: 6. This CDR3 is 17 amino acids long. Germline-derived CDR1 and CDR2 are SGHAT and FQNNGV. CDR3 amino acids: CASSLVGEGTAKNIQYF. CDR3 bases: TGTGCCAGCAGCTTAGTAGGGGAGGGGACAGCCAAAAACATTCAGTACTTC.

CDR3 bases: TGCAGTGCTAGCGCGCGGGGTGAAAAACTGTTTTTT. It is translated as CSASARGEKLFF. The genes are TRBV20-1 and TRBJ1-4; the D is unclear. CDR3 length equals 12 residues. The V end lost 3 bases, the J end lost 7 bases, and 9 bases lay between the germline ends. Looked up from germline, CDR1 is DFQATT and CDR2 is SNEGSKA (reference sequence).